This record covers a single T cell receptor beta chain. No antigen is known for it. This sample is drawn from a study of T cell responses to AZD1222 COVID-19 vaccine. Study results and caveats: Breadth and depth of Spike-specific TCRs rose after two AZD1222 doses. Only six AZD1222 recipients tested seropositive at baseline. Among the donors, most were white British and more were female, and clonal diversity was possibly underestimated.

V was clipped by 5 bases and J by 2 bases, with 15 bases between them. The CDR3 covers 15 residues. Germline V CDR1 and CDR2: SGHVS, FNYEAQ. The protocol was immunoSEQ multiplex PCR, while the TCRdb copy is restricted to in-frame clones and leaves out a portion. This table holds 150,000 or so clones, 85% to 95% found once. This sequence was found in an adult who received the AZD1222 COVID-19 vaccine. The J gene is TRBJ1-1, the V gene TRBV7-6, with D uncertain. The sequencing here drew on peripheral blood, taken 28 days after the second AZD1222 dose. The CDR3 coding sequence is TGTGCCAGCAGCGGCTTCGGGAGGTTCAACACTGAAGCTTTCTTT. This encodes CASSGFGRFNTEAFF.